A single TCR beta chain is shown here with its context. Antigen specificity is unknown. These data are taken from a study of shared clonotypes between healthy human individuals. Study summary: Per donor, three plates held CD4 naive cells, three held CD4 memory, two held CD8 naive and one held CD8 memory. Study results and limitations: With a handful of donors compared, around 5% of naive CD4 clonotypes were shared.

V was clipped by 4 bases and J by 7 bases; unmatched bases: 12. Looked up from germline, CDR1 is SGHNT and CDR2 is YYREEE (reference sequence). There are 16 residues in the CDR3. At deep level, the assay was performed. Using immunoSEQ multiplex PCR, the repertoire was profiled, and TCRdb retains in-frame clones only, with some absent. The table lists under 2,500,000 clones, approximately 95% of them singletons. The material sequenced was naive CD4+ T cells sorted from blood. Regarding subset: CD45RA+ positively selected. The chain employs TRBV5-4 and TRBJ2-2; 8 nucleotides match TRBD1. This receptor was identified in a young man in good health. CDR3: CASSPLRTGPDGELFF. CDR3 coding DNA: TGTGCCAGCAGCCCTCTCAGGACAGGGCCCGACGGGGAGCTGTTTTTT.